This TCR beta chain derives from a study of blood T cell repertoires in COVID-19. The overall study: Sites across the United States, Italy and Spain contributed samples from acute and convalescent COVID-19. PBMCs, B-cell-depleted T cells, or T cells provided the cDNA or gDNA that made up the material.

Data came from immunoSEQ multiplex PCR; TCRdb stores just in-frame clones and leaves some out. The sample yields about 670,000 clones, just under 90% seen once. Trimming shortened V by 5 bases and J by 2 bases, and 12 bases separated the two germline ends. The CDR3 extends over 14 amino acids. Germline CDR1 is LNHDA and CDR2 is SQIVND (reference sequence). This clone was detected once. The sample consisted of peripheral blood. The chain has TRBV19 and TRBJ1-2, with a possible D match to TRBD1 (5 bases). The receptor's source is a young woman with acute or convalescent COVID-19. DNA for the CDR3: TGTGCCAGTAGTCCCCCAGGGCCGAACTATGGCTACACCTTC. Its translation: CASSPPGPNYGYTF.